Following are 10 T cell receptor beta chains from one sample sequenced in a study of blood T cell repertoires in COVID-19. Sequenced by immunoSEQ multiplex PCR; TCRdb stores in-frame clones only, minus some. The data contain 240,000 or so clones, roughly 90% of them singletons. The source material was peripheral blood. The receptors shown here come from a woman aged 30 to 39 with acute or convalescent COVID-19.

The rearrangement uses TRBV21-1 and TRBJ1-5; TRBD1 is taken as the D call from the table, unchecked against the DNA. TRBV21-1 is a pseudogene locus. The CDR3 length is 15 residues. CDR3 amino acids: CASSKATGRNQPQHF. The CDR3, as DNA: TGTGCCAGCAGCAAAGCGACAGGACGGAATCAGCCCCAGCATTTT.

V usage is TRBV5-4 and J usage is TRBJ2-7, with 9 bases aligning to TRBD1. The length of the CDR3 is 16 residues. CDR1 SGHNT and CDR2 YYREEE come from the germline V gene (reference sequence). The trim removed 2 bases at V and 3 bases at J, leaving 9 bases unmatched. The CDR3 DNA is TGTGCCAGCAGCTTTGGAGGGACAGGGACTCACTACGAGCAGTACTTC. Its protein product is CASSFGGTGTHYEQYF.

The chain has TRBV4-3 and TRBJ1-2, with 8 bases lining up with TRBD1. Germline V CDR1 and CDR2: LGHNA, YSLEER. With V trimmed by 1 base and J by 4 bases, 5 bases remained unmatched. The CDR3 consists of 15 residues. This CDR3 reads CASSQGTGGGYGYTF. The CDR3 DNA is TGCGCCAGCAGCCAAGGTACAGGGGGTGGCTATGGCTACACCTTC.

The rearrangement joins TRBV30 to TRBJ2-7; 9 bases are shared with TRBD2. CDR3 length equals 13 residues. Trimming took 2 bases from V and 5 from J; bases not matched to a gene: 4. The germline V gene has CDR1 GTSNPN and CDR2 SVGIG (reference sequence). CDR3 loop: CAWSRSGSNEQYF. CDR3 nucleotides: TGTGCCTGGAGTCGTAGCGGGAGCAACGAGCAGTACTTC.

The chain employs TRBV9 and TRBJ2-7; 15 bases map to TRBD2. CDR1 and CDR2 (germline): SGDLS, YYNGEE. V shed 3 bases and J 0 bases; nucleotides not matched to a gene: 4. The CDR3 is made up of 17 amino acids. The CDR3 nucleotides read TGTGCCAGCAGCGATGGGACTAGCGGGAGGAGCTCCTACGAGCAGTACTTC. Its translation is CASSDGTSGRSSYEQYF.

The V and J genes are TRBV6-5 and TRBJ2-7, with D unclear. Looked up from germline, CDR1 is MNHEY and CDR2 is SVGAGI. The V gene lost 7 bases and the J gene lost 6 bases, with 16 bases spanning the gap. The CDR3 spans 13 residues. CDR3 sequence: CASIRQAGGEQYF. The CDR3 DNA follows: TGTGCCAGCATCAGGCAGGCTGGTGGCGAGCAGTACTTC.

The J gene is TRBJ2-7, the V gene TRBV5-1, with a weak D call TRBD1 (6 bases). The germline gives CDR1 SGHRS, CDR2 YFSETQ. Trimming shortened V by 2 bases and J by 1 base, and 10 bases separated the two germline ends. The CDR3 spans 14 residues. CDR3 region: CASSLLRGSYEQYF. CDR3 coding DNA: TGCGCCAGCAGCTTACTCAGGGGTTCCTACGAGCAGTACTTC.

This chain joins TRBV6-1 and TRBJ2-2, with 12 bases lining up with TRBD2. Losses at the gene ends were 2 bases for V and 7 bases for J; bases not matched to a gene: 5. Looked up from germline, CDR1 is MNHNS and CDR2 is SASEGT. This CDR3 region has 16 residues. The CDR3 loop reads CASSELAGGPDGELFF. The CDR3 DNA sequence: TGTGCCAGCAGTGAACTAGCGGGAGGGCCGGACGGGGAGCTGTTTTTT.

This chain connects TRBV6-5 to TRBJ1-3, with a tentative D call TRBD1 (6 bases). Trimming took 6 bases from V and 0 from J, leaving 9 bases between them. The V gene's germline CDR1 is MNHEY and CDR2 SVGAGI. The CDR3 spans 14 residues. As DNA, the CDR3 is TGTGCCAGCAGCCAGGGGAGCTCTGGAAACACCATATATTTT. Translation: CASSQGSSGNTIYF.

The gene calls are TRBV7-5 and TRBJ2-1; the table assigns TRBD2, which was not confirmed against the DNA. TRBV7-5 is a known pseudogene. This CDR3 contains 17 residues. The CDR3 here is CARSPTSGLLLQNEQFF. In DNA form, the CDR3 reads TGTGCCAGAAGCCCCACCTCGGGACTTCTCTTACAAAATGAGCAGTTCTTC.